These 10 T cell receptor beta chains originate from one sample sequenced in a study of T-cell reconstitution after alpha-beta-depleted transplantation in children. For TCRbeta, the library was prepared with unique molecular identifiers. TCRdb reanalysed the PCR reads using MiXCR and keeps one entry per CDR3 protein. The sample holds about 310,000 distinct CDR3 sequences, approximately 23% seen once. Sample: PBMCs, mostly from graft donor cells, taken 180 days after TCRalphabeta/CD19-depleted stem cell transplant. Receptors were obtained from a male patient aged 10 to 17 who had a stem cell transplant for acute lymphoblastic leukemia, so the T cells may come from the graft donor.

The CDR3 region has the DNA TGTGCCAGCAGCTTAGGGGGGGCGGGCACAGATACGCAGTATTTT. This codes for CASSLGGAGTDTQYF. The chain joins TRBV7-8 to TRBJ2-3, with D perhaps given as TRBD1 or TRBD2 (6 bases each). The CDR3 is made up of 15 amino acids. With 1 base removed from V and 1 base from J, the gap between germline ends came to 9 bases. The V gene's germline CDR1 is SGHVS and CDR2 FQNEAQ.

The rearrangement links TRBV5-1 to TRBJ1-1; possible D gene TRBD1, 6 bases. The V gene's germline CDR1 is SGHRS and CDR2 YFSETQ. The V gene lost 2 bases and the J gene lost 5 bases, with 16 bases spanning the gap. This CDR3 region has 15 residues. CDR3 nucleotide sequence: TGCGCCAGCAGCTTCCGGACAGCCCCTAAAACTGAAGCTTTCTTT. Amino acid sequence: CASSFRTAPKTEAFF.

The V gene is TRBV11-2, the J gene TRBJ2-1, with TRBD2 as a possible D gene (5 bases). Deletions cut 5 bases from V and 2 bases from J, with 10 bases between. CDR3 length: 14 residues. The germline V gene has CDR1 SGHAT and CDR2 FQNNGV. Here the CDR3 DNA reads TGTGCCAGCAGCCCAATGGGAGCCTACAATGAGCAGTTCTTC. The encoded protein is CASSPMGAYNEQFF.

In this sample, this clonotype turned up a few times. This chain joins TRBV11-3 and TRBJ2-1, with D unclear. CDR3 length: 15 residues. V lost 0 bases and J lost 2, with 8 bases in between. Germline V lookup: CDR1 SGHNT, CDR2 YENEEA. The DNA of the CDR3 is TGTGCCAGCAGCTTAGAGGGCTTTCCCTACAATGAGCAGTTCTTC. This gives the protein CASSLEGFPYNEQFF. Supplemented by reference TRBV11-3 and TRBJ2-1, the full variable domain reads EAGVVQSPRYKIIEKKQPVAFWCNPISGHNTLYWYLQNLGQGPELLIRYENEEAVDDSQLPKDRFSAERLKGVDSTLKIQPAELGDSAVYLCASSLEGFPYNEQFFGPGTRLTVL.

J is TRBJ2-1 and V is TRBV10-3, with 7 bases fitting TRBD2. V dropped 7 bases and J dropped 2; count of bases not matched to a gene: 8. Germline CDR1 reads ENHRY; CDR2 reads SYGVKD. The CDR3 totals 15 residues. CDR3 DNA sequence: TGTGCCATCACGGATCGCGGGAGTGCCTACAATGAGCAGTTCTTC. Its translation: CAITDRGSAYNEQFF.

The rearrangement uses TRBV24-1 and TRBJ2-3; D perhaps matches TRBD2 (7 bases). CDR3 size: 18 residues. Trimming pared 3 bases from V and 0 bases from J, leaving 18 bases between. CDR1 KGHDR and CDR2 SFDVKD come from the germline V gene. The CDR3 region is CATSDPLGGGPSTDTQYF. The CDR3 DNA follows: TGTGCCACCAGTGATCCCCTTGGGGGGGGCCCTAGCACAGATACGCAGTATTTT.

The chain uses TRBV10-3 and TRBJ2-7; either TRBD1 or TRBD2 may fit D (5 bases each). Germline loops: CDR1 ENHRY, CDR2 SYGVKD. CDR3 length: 16 residues. Trimming removed 4 bases from V and 2 bases from J, with 18 bases in between. In DNA, the CDR3 is TGTGCCATCAGTGCGGCTTCCGGGGCGTCCGCCTACGAGCAGTACTTC. Amino acids: CAISAASGASAYEQYF.

The chain joins TRBV5-4 to TRBJ2-7, with D unclear. Germline CDR1 SGHNT, CDR2 YYREEE (reference sequence). The CDR3 spans 14 residues. Trimming cost V 0 bases and J 3 bases, with 10 bases left between them. CDR3 sequence (DNA): TGTGCCAGCAGCTTGGCTGGTAGCCGCTACGAGCAGTACTTC. Translated: CASSLAGSRYEQYF. Drawing the rest from reference TRBV5-4 and TRBJ2-7, the complete variable domain is ETGVTQSPTHLIKTRGQQVTLRCSSQSGHNTVSWYQQALGQGPQFIFQYYREEENGRGNFPPRFSGLQFPNYSSELNVNALELDDSALYLCASSLAGSRYEQYFGPGTRLTVT.

This clonotype was observed many times. CDR3 sequence: CASSYIAGGPGEQFF. CDR3 sequence (DNA): TGTGCCAGCAGCTACATAGCGGGAGGGCCGGGTGAGCAGTTCTTC. V and J are TRBV11-2 and TRBJ2-1; TRBD2 matches 11 bases. The V segment lost 4 bases and the J segment 9 bases; nucleotides outside the gene matches: 8. Germline-derived CDR1 and CDR2 are SGHAT and FQNNGV. There are 15 residues in the CDR3.

The gene calls are TRBV3-1 and TRBJ1-1; D possibly corresponds to TRBD1 (5 bases). V was cut by 8 bases and J by 1 base, with 17 bases left in between. Germline lookup yields CDR1 LGHDT and CDR2 YNNKEL (reference sequence). This CDR3 comprises 15 residues. The chain's CDR3 is CASVSRGYANTEAFF. As DNA, the CDR3 is TGTGCCAGCGTAAGCCGGGGGTACGCGAACACTGAAGCTTTCTTT.